This T cell receptor beta chain was captured by sequencing in a study of cytomegalovirus exposure and HLA in healthy donors (TCRdb year 2017). At the level of the whole study: In an earlier analysis of some 610 of the donors, around 290 Gb of sequence data and 100 million or so unique TCR beta sequences from about 179 million T cells were reported. To decide whether each TCR beta V gene segment behaved as functional or pseudogenic, an earlier analysis of fewer than 750 of the donors relied on high-throughput TCR beta sequencing. An early release covering roughly 580 HLA-typed donors comprised 300 to 350 gigabases of sequencing data and around 80 million unique TCR sequences. HLA typing included class I and class II loci at four-digit resolution. All discovery cohort repertoires had been generated on a single sequencing platform. Because of strong linkage in the cohort, 5 or 6 DR-DQ haplotypes were treated as single units for association and clustering. A separate validation cohort of 90 to 150 different subjects was used in addition to the 666-subject first cohort. The T cell repertoires of 700 or so subjects were profiled by immunosequencing and related to cytomegalovirus serostatus. The study aimed to test whether signatures of past pathogen exposure could be identified by cataloging public T cell receptors. Typing coverage varied by locus: about 620-640 donors for A, B, C, DRB1 and DQB1; approximately 520 for DQA1; about 570 for DPA1; under 490 for DPB1. Donor age, sex, ethnicity and CMV serostatus were collected together with the repertoire data. In a later genetic analysis, genome-wide SNP genotypes for about three fifths of the roughly 670 donors were used, and that subset was treated as a discovery cohort. The later analysis used no new phenotypic data to find candidate immune exposures, relying instead on TCR beta sequences and their occurrence across donors. Across around 400 genotyped donors of the cohort, an average of about 220,000 unique TCR beta nucleotide sequences per donor were sequenced, and about a sixth of those sequences were non-productive. A later analysis re-examined previously published TCR beta repertoires from hundreds of donors and added high-resolution HLA genotyping to investigate patterns of TCR occurrence. Of the 300 to 400 genotyped donors, around 81% fell in the genetic ancestry cluster associated with self-reported Caucasian donors. High-throughput TCR immunosequencing, statistical association of individual TCRs with disease status, and machine learning were combined to predict cytomegalovirus infection status.

Regarding this clone: The specificity of this receptor is unknown. One base away there is no much larger clone; base qualities are not given.

On the study overall, not on this receptor specifically: The only immune exposure information available for the cohort was CMV serostatus. A total of fewer than 200 TCR beta chains were listed by the study as associated with cytomegalovirus. According to a later genetic analysis, donors in an Asian-associated ancestry cluster had fewer N-insertions in productive TCRs than the approximately 650-donor mean. Most TCR sequences were seen in very few donors, while some public TCRs were found in many individuals. Because some donors lacked HLA typing at each locus, the association tests relied only on the typed subset. In both the original and validation cohorts, the classifier was reported to diagnose cytomegalovirus status with high specificity and sensitivity. In a later analysis, several top co-occurrence clusters were reported to appear linked to parvovirus B19, influenza, CMV and Epstein-Barr virus. Assigning TCR associations to individual alleles was difficult when HLA alleles, especially DR and DQ, strongly co-occurred. A further reported finding was that TCR beta sequences accurately predicted the HLA-A and HLA-B alleles for most subjects in the first cohort. A later analysis associated approximately 17,000 TCR beta sequences with specific HLA alleles at a false discovery rate of 0.05. A group of highly shared sequence variants was considered likely to be a technical artifact of the sequencing pipeline. Because counts were too low, about 15 rarely observed V segments, including chromosome 9 orphons, were left out of the earlier analysis of some 600 of the donors. In an earlier analysis of some 500 of the donors, most TCR beta V segments were observed in productive rearrangements about 90% or about 30% of the time, broadly matching IMGT annotations. Roughly uniform sequencing depth across donors was assumed in presence/absence analyses, although this assumption may not hold. The cohort was sequenced for TCR beta chains only, and without alpha or paired-chain data the features that could be detected were limited. A few of the identified cytomegalovirus-associated TCR beta chains were confirmed in vitro to be specific for cytomegalovirus antigens. According to a later analysis, TCR association rates differed among HLA loci, with DRB1 alleles showing the most associated TCRs and HLA-C alleles showing the fewest. Some IMGT-functional V segments, including TRBV6-2 and TRBV6-3, could not be told apart with the 87-base-pair reads, so those segments were excluded. Linkage disequilibrium might explain the correlated functional status among segregating V segments, but an unknown experimental factor could not be ruled out. Compared with equally common non-associated chains, HLA-associated TCR beta chains in a later analysis were more clonally expanded and had lower generation probabilities. In a later analysis, most CMV-associated TCR beta chains were found to appear HLA-restricted, with HLA associations seemingly driven largely by CMV exposure. According to the authors, the approach could potentially be generalized to other disease states and immunological phenotypes. An association between a missense DCLRE1C variant and V-gene and J-gene trimming of TCR beta chains was found in a later genetic analysis and replicated in an independent cohort.

The cohort consisted of more than 650 healthy bone marrow donors. At the time of sampling, every cohort member was nominally healthy, though immune exposures that went unrecorded were likely present. The donor was CMV seronegative and belonged to the group of 380 or so seronegative cohort members. Every donor gave a peripheral blood sample, and the peripheral blood mononuclear cells from that sample were used for TCR beta sequencing. The Qiagen DNeasy Blood Extraction Kit was used to extract genomic DNA from the blood cell samples. The germline V gene encodes CDR1 SQVTM and CDR2 ANQGSEA. The CDR3 contains 10 residues, cysteine and phenylalanine counted. Just CDR3 DNA is preserved here, 30 bases in frame from base 1. V is clipped by 7 bases and J by 7 bases, and the sequence between their germline boundaries is 8 bases long. The library relied on the immunoSEQ multiplex PCR assay. For the multiplex PCR, a mixture combining 60 forward primers for TCR Vbeta segments and 13 reverse primers for TCR Jbeta segments was used. Amplification of the CDR3 region of rearranged TCR beta genes was performed with a multiplex PCR assay on genomic DNA. The amplified TCR beta libraries were sequenced on the Illumina HiSeq System as 87-base-pair reads. On the authors' methods: A later analysis tallied 75 million to 95 million unique TCR beta chains across the 650 to 750 repertoires, and approximately 12 million of those chains were shared by two or more donors. A nearest-neighbor algorithm error-corrected the raw reads and collapsed the reads into unique sequences, merging closely related sequences to remove PCR and sequencing errors. To assign V, D and J gene segments, CDR3 sequences were aligned to IMGT reference sequences. For a sequence to be retained, a match of at least six nucleotides was required to both a V gene segment and a J gene segment. A rearrangement was called productive if the CDR3 had no stop codons and remained in frame with V and J, and every other rearrangement was called non-productive. CDR3 was defined by IMGT convention, running from the second conserved V-encoded cysteine to the conserved J-encoded phenylalanine. The earlier analysis of some 600 of the donors excluded sequences that lacked an unambiguous match to a single V gene segment. In an earlier analysis of roughly 500 of the donors, V segments were called functional above 56.7% productive rearrangements and were called segregating when the between-donor standard deviation exceeded 5%. A statistical classification framework was built for diagnosing cytomegalovirus status from the catalog of TCR beta chain sequences. A later analysis assigned V and J genes by comparing TCR nucleotide sequences with IMGT/GENE-DB human TR gene sequences. In a later analysis, CDR3 sequences and most-parsimonious VDJ recombination scenarios were assigned using the TCRdist pipeline. In a later analysis, every TCR beta chain was defined by the combination of its CDR3 amino acid sequence and its V-gene family, and reads without a unique V-gene family were dropped. A later analysis removed 550 to 650 highly shared, low-generation-probability nucleotide sequences to deal with suspected cross-contamination and a sequencing artifact. In a later analysis, a clonal expansion index for each public chain was calculated from normalized within-repertoire ranks of inferred template counts. Generation probabilities in a later analysis came from a VDJ recombination model fitted to out-of-frame rearrangements, and those results were checked against IGoR. In a later analysis, hypergeometric tests were used to score TCR-TCR, TCR-HLA and TCR-CMV co-occurrence, with a repertoire-size bias correction applied to TCR pairs. In a later analysis, false discovery rates were estimated by permuting HLA or CMV assignments 20 times. A later analysis grouped co-occurring TCRs with DBSCAN, adding TCRdist sequence similarity when clustering within HLA-allele-positive subsets. For co-occurrence clustering, repertoires with fewer than 30,000 or more than 120,000 public chains were excluded, along with five repertoires with anomalous nucleotide sharing. The clones in this table, taken by TCRdb from immuneACCESS, are in-frame only. Not every clone is retained; where verified, under half of the shortfall comes from an unresolved V gene, and the cause of the rest is unknown. From that table come the V and J calls and clone size; the DNA was used to work out D and trimming. This sample gives some 160,000 clones in total; 86% of them show up just once. Clones ranked in the top ten supply about 2% of the sample.

The TCR sequence derives from a woman between 18 and 29 years old in good health and CMV-seronegative. The chain was built from TRBV29-1 and TRBJ2-1; a tentative D call is TRBD2 (6 bases match). The sequencing sample was made of PBMCs. The CDR3 region: CSAGENEQFF. The sequenced DNA is TGCAGCGCGGGGGAGAATGAGCAGTTCTTC.